A selection of T cell receptor beta chains follows, all from one sample in a study of blood T cell repertoires in COVID-19. The data were produced by immunoSEQ multiplex PCR, yet TCRdb's version contains in-frame clones alone and is incomplete. The sample carries 250,000 to 300,000 clones, about nine tenths recorded once. Material for sequencing was peripheral blood. These TCRs come from a woman in her 30s with COVID-19, enrolled during active disease. Both conserved end residues are part of each CDR3. The order of the fields is D gene, V gene, clone size, J gene, CDR3 DNA, CDR3 protein. D genes are given only for firm matches. Only part of the rows carry a size: once, few, many, or a class if the clone is expanded.

TRBD1,TRBV7-9,.,TRBJ1-3,TGTGCCAGCAGCAACGGACAGGGTGTCTCTGGAAACACCATATATTTT,CASSNGQGVSGNTIYF
TRBD1,TRBV18,.,TRBJ2-5,TGTGCCAGCTCTCGCAGGGGGCAACAAGAGACCCAGTACTTC,CASSRRGQQETQYF
.,TRBV14,.,TRBJ2-7,TGTGCCAGCAGCCAAGATCTGTTTGGGCTCGGGGGCGAGCAGTACTTC,CASSQDLFGLGGEQYF
.,TRBV7-9,once,TRBJ1-3,TGTGCCAGCAGCTTCCCGTCCCAGGGGACCATATATTTT,CASSFPSQGTIYF
.,TRBV4-1,.,TRBJ1-1,TGCGCCAGCGCGGAAAGACGGGGGGTTAACACTGAAGCTTTCTTT,CASAERRGVNTEAFF
TRBD1,TRBV6-7,.,TRBJ1-1,TGTGCCAGCAAGCAGGGGGCGCGAGATGGCACTGAAGCTTTCTTT,CASKQGARDGTEAFF
.,TRBV19,.,TRBJ2-2,TGTGCCAGTAGTACCCATTCTGGGCCGAACACCGGGGAGCTGTTTTTT,CASSTHSGPNTGELFF
.,TRBV18,.,TRBJ1-4,TGTGCCAGCTCGTACCGGGGGAACGAAAAACTGTTTTTT,CASSYRGNEKLFF
.,TRBV6-1,.,TRBJ1-1,TGTGCCAGCAGTGAAGCCCCAGTACGGGTCTTCGGTGAAGCTTTCTTT,CASSEAPVRVFGEAFF
.,TRBV29-1,.,TRBJ2-2,TGCAGCGTTCACAGCCCGGGGTCGAACACCGGGGAGCTGTTTTTT,CSVHSPGSNTGELFF
TRBD2,TRBV7-2,once,TRBJ2-1,TGTGCCAGCAGCTTAGTGGGTCTAGCGGATAATGAGCAGTTCTTC,CASSLVGLADNEQFF
.,TRBV21-1,.,TRBJ1-1,TGTGCCACCAACCTCCCCGGGGGGGCCACTGAAGCTTTCTTT,CATNLPGGATEAFF
.,TRBV5-1,.,TRBJ1-1,TGCGCCAGCAGCTTGGAGGGGGGGCCCACTGAAGCTTTCTTT,CASSLEGGPTEAFF
.,TRBV4-1,.,TRBJ1-1,TGCGCCAGCAGCCAAGACTACAGGAACACTGAAGCTTTCTTT,CASSQDYRNTEAFF
.,TRBV4-1,.,TRBJ1-2,TGCGCCAGCAGCAAGACTGCAGGGATCCAACTGAACTATGGCTACACCTTC,CASSKTAGIQLNYGYTF
TRBD1,TRBV5-1,few,TRBJ1-5,TGCGCCAGCTCCGTTCTAGGGGGCGGCAATCAGCCCCAGCATTTT,CASSVLGGGNQPQHF
TRBD1,TRBV25-1,.,TRBJ1-6,TGTGCCAGCAGTGAATTGGAGGGGGCTACACCCCTCCACTTT,CASSELEGATPLHF
.,TRBV6-5,.,TRBJ1-3,TGTGCCAGCAGCCCCCCGACAGGAGGAAACACCATATATTTT,CASSPPTGGNTIYF
.,TRBV29-1,.,TRBJ1-2,TGCAGCGCCCGGGACACACGATTCTACACCTTC,CSARDTRFYTF
TRBD1,TRBV3-1/TRBV3-2,.,TRBJ1-5,TGTGCCAGCAGCCAATACCGGGACAGGGCGACGCCCCAGCATTTT,CASSQYRDRATPQHF
TRBD1,TRBV10-2,.,TRBJ1-3,TGCGCCAGCAGACAGGGGCACACCATATATTTT,CASRQGHTIYF
.,TRBV15,.,TRBJ1-5,TGTGCCACCGCTACCGACAGTAATCAGCCCCAGCATTTT,CATATDSNQPQHF